The 28 T cell receptor beta chains presented below share a single source sample, sequenced in a study of tumor-infiltrating lymphocytes in oesophageal squamous cell carcinoma. TCRdb analysed the PCR reads with MiXCR anew, one entry per CDR3 protein. The top ten clones hold 18% of a sample with around 19,000 distinct CDR3 sequences, roughly 40% of them seen once. Sequencing used normal esophageal tissue next to the tumor. Every receptor here comes from a female donor with esophageal squamous cell carcinoma.

This clonotype was picked up one time. No conserved phenylalanine or tryptophan is present at the end of the CDR3, so a read error is the likely explanation. Because the CDR3's place on the DNA is in doubt, the DNA is left out and the CDR3 is given as listed by TCRdb. The V gene is TRBV7-2, the J gene TRBJ2-5. Germline V gene lookup returns CDR1 SGHTA and CDR2 FQGNSA. Inclusive of both ends, the CDR3 amounts to 14 amino acids. CDR3 residues: CASSVAAERAVLRA.

The table lists this clonotype with many counts. The CDR3 sequence is CAISEFLGNTQYF. In DNA form, the CDR3 reads TGTGCCATCAGTGAGTTTCTGGGGAATACGCAGTATTTT. This sequence joins TRBV10-3 and TRBJ2-3, with D hard to call. The CDR3 contains 13 residues. V was pared by 1 base and J by 7 bases, with 9 bases between. The V gene's germline CDR1 is ENHRY and CDR2 SYGVKD.

The CDR3 reads CASSSVAGDYNEQYF. The DNA for the CDR3 is TGTGCCAGCAGCTCCGTAGCGGGGGATTACAATGAGCAGTACTTC. This chain joins TRBV7-2 and TRBJ2-5; TRBD2 aligns across 9 bases. Trimming removed 4 bases from V and 11 bases from J; junction bases left unmatched: 14. This CDR3 has 15 amino acids. Germline CDR1 SGHTA, CDR2 FQGNSA.

J is TRBJ2-3 and V is TRBV24-1; D unclear. The germline V and J ends were trimmed by 4 bases and 6 bases, with 10 bases remaining between them. Per the germline V gene, CDR1 is KGHDR and CDR2 is SFDVKD. The CDR3 loop spans 13 amino acids. CDR3 sequence (DNA): TGTGCCACCAGTGAATCTGGGCCTGATACGCAGTATTTT. As protein: CATSESGPDTQYF.

A word on this clonotype: The conserved phenylalanine or tryptophan normally closing the CDR3 is absent here, so this likely arose from a read error. The limits of the CDR3 on the DNA are not certain, so only TCRdb's listed CDR3 is given. The CDR3 is CASSHRTSGSGEQFFGP. This chain links TRBV7-2 with TRBJ2-3; TRBD2 reflects the table's D call only, with no check against the DNA. The CDR3 is 17 amino acids long, termini counted. Germline CDR1 and CDR2: SGHTA and FQGNSA.

This clonotype was recorded at least ten times. The chain is built from TRBV12-3 or TRBV12-4 and TRBJ1-1; 7 bases agree with TRBD1. The V gene end was trimmed by 3 bases and the J gene end by 7 bases; junction bases not matched to a gene: 2. The CDR3 consists of 12 residues. The CDR3: CASSFYRGEAFF. In DNA, the CDR3 is TGTGCCAGCAGTTTTTACAGGGGTGAAGCTTTCTTT.

The chain recombines TRBV11-3 with TRBJ2-1; no clear D. The germline V gene encodes CDR1 SGHNT and CDR2 YENEEA. The CDR3 contains 13 residues. V lost 0 bases, J lost 3 bases, and 3 bases lay in between. This chain's CDR3 is CASSLEDYNEQFF. CDR3 bases: TGTGCCAGCAGCTTAGAGGACTACAATGAGCAGTTCTTC.

This clonotype is categorized as medium-sized. The V and J genes are TRBV7-9 and TRBJ2-3; D gene unclear. The CDR3 spans 15 residues. Germline CDR1 is SEHNR and CDR2 is FQNEAQ (reference sequence). Trimming left V 4 bases short and J 2 bases short, with 13 bases between. This chain's CDR3 is CASSYGNGPTDTQYF. CDR3 bases: TGTGCCAGCAGCTACGGTAACGGCCCCACAGATACGCAGTATTTT.

This sequence joins TRBV7-4 and TRBJ2-3; TRBD1 or TRBD2 may be the D gene (5 bases each). The DNA matches TRBJ2-7 better at its end, which makes the J call doubtful. Germline-derived CDR1 and CDR2 are SGHVT and SQSDAQ. The CDR3 has 16 residues. The CDR3 is CASSLVAGQGNYEQYF. The CDR3 nucleotides are TGTGCCAGCAGCTTAGTGGCGGGTCAGGGCAACTACGAGCAGTACTTC.

This rearrangement joins TRBV11-3 to TRBJ2-4; 8 nucleotides align to TRBD2. Germline V gives CDR1 SGHNT, CDR2 YENEEA. The CDR3 runs 16 residues. Trimming removed 5 bases from V and 15 bases from J; junction bases left unmatched: 21. CDR3 loop: CASSPRGSGGTGELYF. In DNA form, the CDR3 reads TGTGCCAGCAGCCCCCGGGGGAGCGGGGGCACCGGGGAGCTGTACTTC.

This clonotype was picked up a small number of times. The CDR3, as DNA: TGCGCCAGCAGCTTGGGGGGTGGAGAGACCCAGTACTTC. Protein sequence: CASSLGGGETQYF. The chain is built from TRBV5-1 and TRBJ2-5; unclear D gene. V was clipped by 0 bases and J by 4 bases, with 7 bases between them. This CDR3 region has 13 residues. The V gene's germline CDR1 is SGHRS and CDR2 YFSETQ.

This clonotype was counted many times. This chain links TRBV24-1 with TRBJ1-6; D not resolved. Trimming stripped 1 base from V and 1 base from J, with 13 bases between. Germline CDR1 and CDR2: KGHDR and SFDVKD. This CDR3 region has 18 residues. CDR3 nucleotides: TGTGCCACCAGTGATTTTGCTAACCCTGCGTCCTATAATTCACCCCTCCACTTT. It specifies CATSDFANPASYNSPLHF.

This clonotype is categorized as medium-sized. In DNA, the CDR3 is TGTGCCAGCAGCTTAGCCCCGGGACAGGGGAATGAGCAGTTCTTC. Its protein product is CASSLAPGQGNEQFF. The V gene is TRBV7-2, the J gene TRBJ2-1; TRBD1 agrees at 10 bases. The CDR3 contains 15 residues. The trim removed 0 bases at V and 7 bases at J, leaving 3 bases unmatched. Germline assignment: CDR1 SGHTA and CDR2 FQGNSA.

This clonotype was counted ten times or more. The V call is TRBV5-1, the J call TRBJ1-1; tentatively, D is TRBD1 (5 bases). Germline V gene data show CDR1 as SGHRS and CDR2 as YFSETQ. The CDR3 sequence is 14 residues long. Trimming stripped 4 bases from V and 7 bases from J, with 17 bases between. CDR3 protein: CASSPAGGLGEAFF. CDR3 DNA sequence: TGCGCCAGCAGCCCTGCGGGGGGGTTAGGTGAAGCTTTCTTT.

This clonotype was seen a handful of times. The chain has TRBV15 and TRBJ2-5; D gene uncertain. The J call may be incorrect, as the DNA end agrees better with TRBJ2-1. The CDR3 totals 12 residues. The V gene's germline CDR1 is LNHNV and CDR2 YYDKDF (reference sequence). CDR3 in amino acids: CATSRTQETQFF. In DNA, the CDR3 is TGTGCCACCAGCCGAACACAAGAGACCCAGTTCTTC.

The chain couples TRBV6-1 to TRBJ2-3, with unresolved D. V was cut by 4 bases and J by 5 bases, with 4 bases left in between. Germline V gene lookup returns CDR1 MNHNS and CDR2 SASEGT. This CDR3 is 11 amino acids long. CDR3 coding DNA: TGTGCCAGCAGTGTGCGAGATACGCAGTATTTT. Translating gives CASSVRDTQYF.

Within the sample, this clonotype is large. This chain connects TRBV7-2 to TRBJ2-3, with D maybe TRBD2 (6 bases). V gave up 9 bases and J gave up 0 bases, with 13 bases separating them. This CDR3 contains 14 residues. In germline, CDR1 is SGHTA, CDR2 FQGNSA. CDR3 in amino acids: CASSRGASTDTQYF. The CDR3 DNA is TGTGCCAGTTCCCGCGGGGCTAGCACAGATACGCAGTATTTT.

This clonotype was found a few times. The DNA of the CDR3 is TGTGCCAGCAGCCCCGACAGGGGGAGGTCCTACGAGCAGTACTTC. Translation gives CASSPDRGRSYEQYF. V and J are TRBV7-2 and TRBJ2-7, with 9 bases lining up with TRBD1. There are 15 residues in the CDR3. V trimming: 5 bases; J trimming: 1 base; junction bases outside the gene matches: 6. Per the germline V gene, CDR1 is SGHTA and CDR2 is FQGNSA.

The chain uses TRBV6-1 and TRBJ2-1; 7 bases align to TRBD2. Germline assignment: CDR1 MNHNS and CDR2 SASEGT. V was clipped by 6 bases and J by 3 bases; unmatched bases: 8. CDR3 length: 15 amino acids. The CDR3 here is CASRGLVPLYNEQFF. CDR3 bases: TGTGCCAGCAGAGGACTAGTCCCTCTCTACAATGAGCAGTTCTTC.

The V gene is TRBV7-6, the J gene TRBJ2-2; TRBD1 aligns across 7 bases. The CDR3 runs to 15 residues. Germline assignment: CDR1 SGHVS and CDR2 FNYEAQ. With V trimmed by 2 bases and J by 4 bases, 4 bases remained unmatched. The CDR3 sequence is CASSLQQGSTGELFF. Written as DNA, the CDR3 is TGTGCCAGCAGCTTACAACAGGGGAGCACCGGGGAGCTGTTTTTT.

This clonotype was counted a few times. The V call is TRBV12-3 or TRBV12-4, the J call TRBJ1-3, with a weak D call TRBD1 (6 bases). The CDR3 has 18 residues. Trimming cost V 4 bases and J 0 bases, with 19 bases left between them. The CDR3 region has the DNA TGTGCCAGCAGTTCCCCGCCACGGACAGCCCTCTCTGGAAACACCATATATTTT. Translated, it gives CASSSPPRTALSGNTIYF.

This clonotype was detected only a few times. The V gene is TRBV10-3, the J gene TRBJ2-7; 9 bases match TRBD2. The end of the DNA aligns better with TRBJ2-1, so the J call may be wrong. CDR1 is ENHRY and CDR2 is SYGVKD in the germline V gene. The CDR3 consists of 13 residues. The CDR3: CAQASGEGNEQFF. In DNA form, the CDR3 reads TGTGCCCAGGCTAGCGGGGAAGGGAATGAGCAGTTCTTC.

This sequence joins TRBV5-1 and TRBJ2-2, with 12 positions matching TRBD1. The CDR3 runs to 16 residues. Losses at the gene ends were 5 bases for V and 7 bases for J; bases not matched to a gene: 9. CDR1 SGHRS and CDR2 YFSETQ come from the germline V gene. The CDR3 protein is CASSSGTGGYNGELFF. CDR3 sequence (DNA): TGCGCCAGCAGTTCCGGGACAGGGGGCTATAACGGGGAGCTGTTTTTT.

In this sample, this clonotype turned up many times. V gene TRBV6-2 or TRBV6-3 combines with J gene TRBJ1-4; D is undetermined. V dropped 0 bases and J dropped 10 bases, with 9 bases sitting between them. Germline-derived CDR1 and CDR2 are MNHEY and SVGEGT. The length of the CDR3 is 13 residues. The CDR3 DNA reads TGTGCCAGCAGTTACTCCAAGGGAGGAAAACTGTTTTTT. Translating it yields CASSYSKGGKLFF.

The chain uses TRBV16 and TRBJ2-2; D is undetermined. The length of the CDR3 is 15 residues. In germline, CDR1 is KGHSY, CDR2 FQNENV. V was shortened by 4 bases and J by 1 base, with 10 bases between the two germline ends. The CDR3 loop reads CASSPAGVNTGELFF. The CDR3 bases are TGTGCCAGCAGCCCTGCTGGGGTGAACACCGGGGAGCTGTTTTTT. Combining the CDR3 with reference TRBV16 and TRBJ2-2 gives the whole variable domain GEEVAQTPKHLVRGEGQKAKLYCAPIKGHSYVFWYQQVLKNEFKFLISFQNENVFDETGMPKERFSAKCLPNSPCSLEIQATKLEDSAVYFCASSPAGVNTGELFFGEGSRLTVL.

This chain links TRBV7-6 with TRBJ2-5; D might be TRBD2 (5 bases). Germline CDR1 reads SGHVS; CDR2 reads FNYEAQ. The ends were cut back, 5 bases at V and 5 bases at J, with 9 bases in the middle. CDR3 length: 12 amino acids. In DNA, the CDR3 is TGTGCCAGCAGCATCGGAGGCGAGACCCAGTACTTC. It encodes CASSIGGETQYF.

In its sample, this clonotype was seen a few times. The chain joins TRBV28 to TRBJ1-1; weak D call: TRBD1 (6 bases). V was trimmed by 10 bases and J by 6 bases, leaving 12 bases between them. This CDR3 contains 11 residues. The germline gives CDR1 MDHEN, CDR2 SYDVKM. The CDR3 loop is CATRGRPEAFF. CDR3 DNA: TGTGCCACCAGGGGACGCCCTGAAGCTTTCTTT.

This clonotype was seen repeatedly, ten times or more. The chain recombines TRBV7-2 with TRBJ2-1, with D unclear. Trimming left V 1 base short and J 12 bases short, with 10 bases between. CDR1 is SGHTA, CDR2 FQGNSA, per germline. This CDR3 is built from 12 residues. CDR3 DNA sequence: TGTGCCAGCAGCTTAGGAGGTATGGGGCAGTTCTTC. As protein: CASSLGGMGQFF.